The present TCR beta chain was sequenced within a study of post-analysis software for immune sequencing data. Study results and caveats: Samples from one preparation batch, clustered by F measure, grouped strongly together. In patients, TRBV5-6, TRBV5-1 and TRBV20-1 belonged to four or five TRBV segments found more frequently than in controls.

Many counts were recorded for this clonotype. The target antigen is unknown. V lost 1 base to trimming and J lost 4 bases; unmatched junction nucleotides: 5. The CDR3 is 15 residues long. The germline gives CDR1 LNHNV, CDR2 YYDKDF (reference sequence). Unique molecular identifiers tagged the TCR beta cDNA libraries. With roughly 0.85 to 11 million T cells as the source, approximately 500,000 cDNA molecules resulted. TCRdb reprocessed the PCR reads via MiXCR and lists one record per CDR3 protein. Here the sample spans about 200,000 distinct CDR3 sequences, about 30% being singletons. The sample consisted of blood. This chain links TRBV15 with TRBJ2-3; TRBD2 matches 7 bases. This receptor was taken from a girl aged 2 to 17 with multiple sclerosis. The CDR3 loop is CATSRAGEGADTQYF. Here the CDR3 DNA reads TGTGCCACCAGCAGAGCTGGGGAGGGCGCAGATACGCAGTATTTT.